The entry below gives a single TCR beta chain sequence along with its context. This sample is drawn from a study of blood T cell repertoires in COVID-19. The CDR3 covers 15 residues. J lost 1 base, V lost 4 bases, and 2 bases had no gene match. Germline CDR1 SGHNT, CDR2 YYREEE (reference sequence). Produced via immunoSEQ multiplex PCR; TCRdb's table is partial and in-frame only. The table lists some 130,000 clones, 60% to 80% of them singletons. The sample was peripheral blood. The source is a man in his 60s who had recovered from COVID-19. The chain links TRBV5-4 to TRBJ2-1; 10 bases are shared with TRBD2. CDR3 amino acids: CASSSGGESYNEQFF. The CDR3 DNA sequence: TGTGCCAGCAGCAGCGGGGGGGAATCCTACAATGAGCAGTTCTTC.